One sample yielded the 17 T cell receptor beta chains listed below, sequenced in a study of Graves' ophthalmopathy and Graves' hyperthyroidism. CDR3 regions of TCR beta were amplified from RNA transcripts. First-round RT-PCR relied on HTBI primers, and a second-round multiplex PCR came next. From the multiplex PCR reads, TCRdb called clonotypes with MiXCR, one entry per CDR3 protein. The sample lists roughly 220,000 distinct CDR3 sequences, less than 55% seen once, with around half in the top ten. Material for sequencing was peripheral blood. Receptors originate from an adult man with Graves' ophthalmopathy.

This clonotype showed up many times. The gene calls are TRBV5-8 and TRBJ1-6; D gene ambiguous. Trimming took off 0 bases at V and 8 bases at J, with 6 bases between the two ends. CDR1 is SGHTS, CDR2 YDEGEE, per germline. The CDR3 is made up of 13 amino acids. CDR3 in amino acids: CASSLVGDSPLHF. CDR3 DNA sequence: TGTGCCAGCAGCTTGGTGGGTGATTCACCCCTCCACTTT.

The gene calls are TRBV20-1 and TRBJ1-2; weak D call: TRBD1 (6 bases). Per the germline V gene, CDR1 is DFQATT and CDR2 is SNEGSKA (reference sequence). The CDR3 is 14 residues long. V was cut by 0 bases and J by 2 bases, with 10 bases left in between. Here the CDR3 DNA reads TGCAGTGCTAGAGAGCCAGGGGAGAACTATGGCTACACCTTC. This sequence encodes CSAREPGENYGYTF.

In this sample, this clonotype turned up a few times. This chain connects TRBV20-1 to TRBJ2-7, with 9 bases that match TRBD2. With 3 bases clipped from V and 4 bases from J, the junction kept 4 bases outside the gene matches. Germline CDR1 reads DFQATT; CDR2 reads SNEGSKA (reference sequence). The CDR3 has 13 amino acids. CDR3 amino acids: CSASSGRGYEQYF. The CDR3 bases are TGCAGTGCTAGTAGCGGGAGAGGGTACGAGCAGTACTTC.

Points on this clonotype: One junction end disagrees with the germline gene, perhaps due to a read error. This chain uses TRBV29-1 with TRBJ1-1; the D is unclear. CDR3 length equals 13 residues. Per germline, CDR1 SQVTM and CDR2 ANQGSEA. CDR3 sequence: CSVSPDPNTEAFF. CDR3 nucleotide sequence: TGCAGCGTCAGCCCGGACCCGAACACTGAGGCTTTCTTT.

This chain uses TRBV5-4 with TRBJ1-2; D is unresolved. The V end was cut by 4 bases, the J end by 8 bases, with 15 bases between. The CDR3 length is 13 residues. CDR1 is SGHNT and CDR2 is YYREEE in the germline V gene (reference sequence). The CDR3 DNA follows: TGTGCCAGCAGCAACGGGGTAGCTGAGGGCTACACCTTC. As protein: CASSNGVAEGYTF.

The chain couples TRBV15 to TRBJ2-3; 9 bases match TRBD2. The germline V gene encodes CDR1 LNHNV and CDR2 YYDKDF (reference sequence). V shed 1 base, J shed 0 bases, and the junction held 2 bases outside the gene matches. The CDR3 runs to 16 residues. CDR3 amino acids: CATSRGTSGSTDTQYF. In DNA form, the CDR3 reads TGTGCCACCAGCAGAGGAACTAGCGGGAGCACAGATACGCAGTATTTT.

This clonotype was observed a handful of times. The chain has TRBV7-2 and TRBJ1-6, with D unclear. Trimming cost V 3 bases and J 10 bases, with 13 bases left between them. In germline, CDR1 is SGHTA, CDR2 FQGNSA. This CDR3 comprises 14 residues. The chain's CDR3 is CASSLTPAGSPLHF. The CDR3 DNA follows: TGTGCCAGCAGCTTGACTCCTGCCGGGTCACCCCTCCACTTT.

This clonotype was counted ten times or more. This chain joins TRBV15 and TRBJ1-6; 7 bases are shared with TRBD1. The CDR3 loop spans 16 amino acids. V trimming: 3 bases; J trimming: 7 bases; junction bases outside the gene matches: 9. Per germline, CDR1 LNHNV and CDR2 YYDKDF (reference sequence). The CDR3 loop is CATSRSGDRGNSPLHF. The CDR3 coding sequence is TGTGCCACCAGCAGGTCCGGGGACAGAGGGAATTCACCCCTCCACTTT.

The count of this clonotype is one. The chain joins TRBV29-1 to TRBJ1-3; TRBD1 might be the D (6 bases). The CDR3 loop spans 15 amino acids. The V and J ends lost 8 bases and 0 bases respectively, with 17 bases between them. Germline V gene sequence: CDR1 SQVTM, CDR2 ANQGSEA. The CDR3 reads CSSFSGTLSGNTIYF. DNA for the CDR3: TGCAGCAGTTTCTCCGGGACACTCTCTGGAAACACCATATATTTT.

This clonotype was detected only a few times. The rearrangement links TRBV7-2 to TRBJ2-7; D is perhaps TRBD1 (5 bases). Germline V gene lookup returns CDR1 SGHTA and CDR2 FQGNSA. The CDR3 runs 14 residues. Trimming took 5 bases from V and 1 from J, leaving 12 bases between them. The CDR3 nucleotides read TGTGCCAGCAGCCAGGGTCCGACTTCCTACGAGCAGTACTTC. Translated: CASSQGPTSYEQYF.

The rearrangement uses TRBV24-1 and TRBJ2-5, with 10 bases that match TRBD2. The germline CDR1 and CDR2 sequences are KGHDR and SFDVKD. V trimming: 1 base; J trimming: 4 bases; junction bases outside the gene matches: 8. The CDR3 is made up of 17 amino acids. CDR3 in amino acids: CATSDFGLAGVLETQYF. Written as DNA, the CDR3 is TGTGCCACCAGTGATTTCGGGCTAGCGGGAGTTTTAGAGACCCAGTACTTC.

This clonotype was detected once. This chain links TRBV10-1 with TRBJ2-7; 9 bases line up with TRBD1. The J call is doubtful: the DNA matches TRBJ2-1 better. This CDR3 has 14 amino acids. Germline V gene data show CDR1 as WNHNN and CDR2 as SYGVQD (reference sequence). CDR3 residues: CASSRDRVGDEQFF. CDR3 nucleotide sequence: TGCGCCAGCAGCCGGGACAGGGTTGGGGATGAGCAGTTCTTC.

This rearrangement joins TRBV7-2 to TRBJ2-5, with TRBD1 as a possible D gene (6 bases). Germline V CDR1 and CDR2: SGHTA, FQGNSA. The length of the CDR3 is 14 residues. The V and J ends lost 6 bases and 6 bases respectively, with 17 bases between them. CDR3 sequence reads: CASSLQTGFQTQYF. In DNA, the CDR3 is TGTGCCAGCAGTTTACAAACAGGGTTCCAGACCCAGTACTTC.

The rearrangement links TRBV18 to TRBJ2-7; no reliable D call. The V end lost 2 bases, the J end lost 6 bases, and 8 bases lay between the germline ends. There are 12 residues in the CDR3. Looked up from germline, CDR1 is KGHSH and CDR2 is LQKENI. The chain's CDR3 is CASSPAVGEQYF. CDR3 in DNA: TGTGCCAGCTCACCAGCCGTTGGCGAGCAGTACTTC.

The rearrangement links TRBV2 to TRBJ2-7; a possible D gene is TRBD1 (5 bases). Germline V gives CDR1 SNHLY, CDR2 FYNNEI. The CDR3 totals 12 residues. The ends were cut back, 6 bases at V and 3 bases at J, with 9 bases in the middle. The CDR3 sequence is CASRARVYEQYF. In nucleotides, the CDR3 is TGTGCCAGCAGGGCCAGGGTCTACGAGCAGTACTTC.

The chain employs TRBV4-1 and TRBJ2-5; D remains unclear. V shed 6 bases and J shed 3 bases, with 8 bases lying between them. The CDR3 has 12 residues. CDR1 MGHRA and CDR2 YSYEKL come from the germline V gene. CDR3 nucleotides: TGCGCCAGCAGTAGACCTAAAGAGACCCAGTACTTC. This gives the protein CASSRPKETQYF.

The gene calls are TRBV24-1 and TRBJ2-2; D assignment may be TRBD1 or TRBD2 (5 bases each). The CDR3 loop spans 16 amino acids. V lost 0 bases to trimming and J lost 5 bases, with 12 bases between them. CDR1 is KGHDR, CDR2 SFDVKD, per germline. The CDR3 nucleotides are TGTGCCACCAGTGATTTGACCGGGGCTGGGACCGGGGAGCTGTTTTTT. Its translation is CATSDLTGAGTGELFF.